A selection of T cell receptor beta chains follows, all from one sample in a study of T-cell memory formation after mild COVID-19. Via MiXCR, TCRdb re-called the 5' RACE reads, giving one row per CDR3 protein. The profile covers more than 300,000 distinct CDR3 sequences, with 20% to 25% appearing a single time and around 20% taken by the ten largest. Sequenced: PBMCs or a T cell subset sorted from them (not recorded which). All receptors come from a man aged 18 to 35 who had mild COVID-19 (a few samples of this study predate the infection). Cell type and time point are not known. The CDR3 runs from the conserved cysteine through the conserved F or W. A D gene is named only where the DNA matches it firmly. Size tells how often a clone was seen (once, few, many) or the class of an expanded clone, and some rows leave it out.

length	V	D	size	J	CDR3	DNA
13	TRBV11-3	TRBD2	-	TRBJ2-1	CASSHGGAVEQFF	TGTGCCAGCAGCCACGGGGGGGCAGTTGAGCAGTTCTTC
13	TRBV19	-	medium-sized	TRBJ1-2	CASRRSPMAGYTF	TGTGCCAGTAGAAGATCCCCGATGGCTGGCTACACCTTC
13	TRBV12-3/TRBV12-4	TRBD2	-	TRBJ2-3	CASSLSGADTQYF	TGTGCCAGCAGTTTAAGCGGGGCGGATACGCAGTATTTT
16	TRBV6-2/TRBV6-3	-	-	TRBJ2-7	CASRSPGQGSSYEQYF	TGTGCCAGCAGGTCCCCGGGACAAGGGAGCTCCTACGAGCAGTACTTC
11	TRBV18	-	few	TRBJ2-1	CASSQNNEQFF	TGTGCCAGCTCACAAAACAATGAGCAGTTCTTC
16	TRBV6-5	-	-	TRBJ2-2	CASSRIWALNTGELFF	TGTGCCAGCAGCCGGATTTGGGCCTTGAACACCGGGGAGCTGTTTTTT
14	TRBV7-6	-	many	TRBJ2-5	CASSKVGGEETQYF	TGTGCCAGCAGCAAAGTCGGAGGGGAAGAGACCCAGTACTTC
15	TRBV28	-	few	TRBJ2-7	CASSSSSATGYEQYF	TGTGCCAGCAGTTCGTCTTCCGCTACAGGGTACGAGCAGTACTTC
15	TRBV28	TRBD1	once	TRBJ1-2	CASSPTPDRARGYTF	TGTGCCAGCAGTCCCACTCCTGACAGGGCGCGGGGCTACACCTTC
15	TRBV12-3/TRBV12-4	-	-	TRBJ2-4	CASSLSPGTKNIQYF	TGTGCCAGCAGTTTAAGTCCGGGGACCAAAAACATTCAGTACTTC
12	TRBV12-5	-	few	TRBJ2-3	CASGWGSDTQYF	TGTGCTAGTGGTTGGGGCTCAGATACGCAGTATTTT
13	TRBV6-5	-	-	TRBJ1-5	CASSYSVNQPQHF	TGTGCCAGCAGTTACTCCGTTAATCAGCCCCAGCATTTT
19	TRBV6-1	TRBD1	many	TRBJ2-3	CASSEASRDRGRSTDTQYF	TGTGCCAGCAGTGAAGCGTCCCGGGACAGGGGGCGAAGCACAGATACGCAGTATTTT
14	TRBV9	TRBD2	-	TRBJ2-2	CASTGGANTGELFF	TGTGCCAGCACCGGGGGGGCGAACACCGGGGAGCTGTTTTTT
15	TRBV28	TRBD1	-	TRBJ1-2	CASSLQDRGTYGYTF	TGTGCCAGCAGTTTACAGGACAGGGGGACGTATGGCTACACCTTC
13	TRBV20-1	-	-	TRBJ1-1	CSAPARANTEAFF	TGCAGTGCTCCCGCCCGGGCGAACACTGAAGCTTTCTTT
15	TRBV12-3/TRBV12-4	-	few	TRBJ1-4	CASSLGGASGEKLFF	TGTGCCAGCAGTTTGGGGGGGGCCTCGGGTGAAAAACTGTTTTTT
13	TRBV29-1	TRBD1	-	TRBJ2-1	CSVGTGSRNEQFF	TGCAGCGTGGGGACAGGGAGTAGGAATGAGCAGTTCTTC
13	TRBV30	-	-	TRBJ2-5	CAWSVGQSGTQYF	TGTGCCTGGAGTGTAGGGCAGTCAGGGACCCAGTACTTC
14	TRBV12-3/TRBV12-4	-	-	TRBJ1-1	CASSALGGLTEAFF	TGTGCCAGCAGTGCGCTTGGAGGATTGACTGAAGCTTTCTTT
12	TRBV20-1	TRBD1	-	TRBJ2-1	CSATKTGNEQFF	TGCAGTGCTACTAAGACAGGGAATGAGCAGTTCTTC
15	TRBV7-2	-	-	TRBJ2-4	CASSLPGRIQNIQYF	TGTGCCAGCAGCTTGCCAGGGAGGATCCAAAACATTCAGTACTTC
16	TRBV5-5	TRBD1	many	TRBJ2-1	CASRRTGVGSYNEQFF	TGTGCCAGCAGAAGAACAGGGGTTGGGTCCTACAATGAGCAGTTCTTC
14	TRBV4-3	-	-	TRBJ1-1	CASSQDLGVDEAFF	TGCGCCAGCAGCCAAGATCTAGGGGTTGACGAAGCTTTCTTT
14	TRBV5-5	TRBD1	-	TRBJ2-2	CASSGTGDGGELFF	TGTGCCAGCAGCGGGACAGGGGATGGCGGGGAGCTGTTTTTT
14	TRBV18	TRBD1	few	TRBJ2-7	CASSPPGQTYEQYF	TGTGCCAGCTCACCTCCGGGACAGACCTACGAGCAGTACTTC
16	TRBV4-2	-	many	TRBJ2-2	CASSPSGTDNTGELFF	TGTGCCAGCAGCCCAAGCGGGACAGACAACACCGGGGAGCTGTTTTTT
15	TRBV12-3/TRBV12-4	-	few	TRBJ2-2	CASTSRRTNTGELFF	TGTGCCAGCACCAGTAGACGTACGAACACCGGGGAGCTGTTTTTT
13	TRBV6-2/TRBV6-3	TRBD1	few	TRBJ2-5	CASRGQLQETQYF	TGTGCCAGCAGGGGACAGCTCCAAGAGACCCAGTACTTC
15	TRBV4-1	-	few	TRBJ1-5	CASSHLGGPHQPQHF	TGCGCCAGCAGCCATTTGGGGGGACCACATCAGCCCCAGCATTTT
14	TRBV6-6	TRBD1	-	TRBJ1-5	CASRDGQGILPQHF	TGTGCCAGCAGAGACGGACAGGGGATTCTGCCCCAGCATTTT
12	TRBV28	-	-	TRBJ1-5	CATGLRRQPQHF	TGTGCCACCGGGCTACGGCGGCAGCCCCAGCATTTT
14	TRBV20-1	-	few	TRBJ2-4	CSATPPLAKNIQYF	TGCAGTGCGACGCCCCCGTTAGCCAAAAACATTCAGTACTTC
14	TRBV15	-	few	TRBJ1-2	CATSRDGRDAGYTF	TGTGCCACCAGCAGAGATGGGCGGGATGCGGGCTACACCTTC
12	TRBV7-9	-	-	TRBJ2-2	CASSPGGGELFF	TGTGCCAGCAGCCCGGGTGGCGGGGAGCTGTTTTTT
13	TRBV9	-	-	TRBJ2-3	CASSPGPSDTQYF	TGTGCCAGCAGCCCAGGACCGTCAGATACGCAGTATTTT
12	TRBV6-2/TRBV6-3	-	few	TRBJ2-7	CASRRTAYEQYF	TGTGCCAGCAGGCGGACGGCCTACGAGCAGTACTTC
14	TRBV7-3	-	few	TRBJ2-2	CASSSGFPGGELFF	TGTGCCAGCAGCTCGGGTTTCCCCGGAGGGGAGCTGTTTTTT
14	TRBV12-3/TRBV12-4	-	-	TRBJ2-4	CASSLFDSKNIQYF	TGTGCCAGCAGTTTATTTGATTCCAAAAACATTCAGTACTTC
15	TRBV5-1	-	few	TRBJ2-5	CASSLGTRGEETQYF	TGCGCCAGCAGTCTTGGGACCCGAGGAGAAGAGACCCAGTACTTC
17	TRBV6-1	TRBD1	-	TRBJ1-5	CASRRLGGQGGDQPQHF	TGTGCCAGCCGACGCCTTGGTGGACAGGGCGGCGATCAGCCCCAGCATTTT
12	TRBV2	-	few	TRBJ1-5	CASKDDIQPQHF	TGTGCCAGCAAGGACGATATACAGCCCCAGCATTTT
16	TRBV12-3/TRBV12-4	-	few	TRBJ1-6	CASSSRDGGWSSPLHF	TGTGCCAGCAGTTCCCGGGACGGGGGATGGAGTTCACCCCTCCACTTT
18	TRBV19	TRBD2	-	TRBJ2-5	CASSMYKTSGGDKETQYF	TGTGCCAGTAGTATGTATAAGACTAGCGGGGGGGACAAAGAGACCCAGTACTTC
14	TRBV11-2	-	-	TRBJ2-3	CASSFSPYTDTQYF	TGTGCCAGCAGCTTTAGCCCCTACACAGATACGCAGTATTTT
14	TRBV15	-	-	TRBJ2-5	CATSRQDAGETQYF	TGTGCCACCAGCAGACAGGACGCTGGGGAGACCCAGTACTTC
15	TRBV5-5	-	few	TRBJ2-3	CASSLDRDPTDTQYF	TGTGCCAGCAGCTTGGACAGAGACCCCACAGATACGCAGTATTTT
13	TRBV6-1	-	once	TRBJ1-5	CASRSPEAKPQHF	TGTGCCAGCAGATCTCCAGAAGCTAAGCCCCAGCATTTT
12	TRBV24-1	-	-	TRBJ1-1	CATSDPGTEAFF	TGTGCCACCAGTGATCCTGGCACTGAAGCTTTCTTT
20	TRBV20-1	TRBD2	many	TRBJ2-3	CSARAPPGTSGGAGPDTQYF	TGCAGTGCTAGAGCCCCCCCCGGGACTAGCGGGGGGGCCGGGCCAGATACGCAGTATTTT
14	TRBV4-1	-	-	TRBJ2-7	CASKTSDGAYEQYF	TGCGCCAGCAAGACAAGCGACGGAGCCTACGAGCAGTACTTC
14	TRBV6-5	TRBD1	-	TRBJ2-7	CASSYVQGPYEQYF	TGTGCCAGCAGTTACGTACAGGGGCCCTACGAGCAGTACTTC
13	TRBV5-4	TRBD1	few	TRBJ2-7	CASSPGTASEQYF	TGTGCCAGCAGCCCGGGGACAGCTTCGGAGCAGTACTTC